A single sample gave rise to the 32 T cell receptor beta chains below, sequenced in a study of blood T cell repertoires in COVID-19. Method: immunoSEQ multiplex PCR; TCRdb's copy keeps in-frame clones and lacks some. The sample yields approximately 350,000 clones, 75% to 90% seen once. The sample taken for sequencing was PBMCs or T cells enriched from blood (not recorded which). Source of these receptors: a man younger than 30 who had recovered from COVID-19.

The chain joins TRBV28 to TRBJ2-7; 8 positions match TRBD1. CDR1 is MDHEN and CDR2 is SYDVKM in the germline V gene. After removal of 2 bases from V and 5 bases from J, the junction contained 5 bases not matched to a gene. The CDR3 totals 14 residues. CDR3 bases: TGTGCCAGCAGTTTACTGCAGGGGGCGGACGAGCAGTACTTC. Residues: CASSLLQGADEQYF.

CDR3 protein: CAIQRGGLASHYEQYF. CDR3 DNA: TGTGCCATTCAACGTGGGGGACTAGCGAGTCACTACGAGCAGTACTTC. The rearrangement uses TRBV10-3 and TRBJ2-7, with 10 bases fitting TRBD2. Germline lookup yields CDR1 ENHRY and CDR2 SYGVKD. The ends lost 9 bases at V and 3 bases at J; junction bases unmatched: 14. The CDR3 has 16 residues.

The V and J genes are TRBV5-5 and TRBJ1-2; the match to TRBD1 covers 8 bases. V shed 0 bases and J 7 bases; nucleotides not matched to a gene: 11. The V gene's germline CDR1 is SGHKS and CDR2 YYEKEE (reference sequence). The CDR3 has 16 amino acids. CDR3 loop: CASSLELQGATVGYTF. CDR3 DNA: TGTGCCAGCAGCTTGGAGTTGCAGGGGGCGACGGTTGGCTACACCTTC.

The genes are TRBV2 and TRBJ2-1; 9 bases line up with TRBD1. The CDR3 spans 15 residues. Trimming cost V 6 bases and J 7 bases; bases outside gene matches: 10. Germline V gene lookup returns CDR1 SNHLY and CDR2 FYNNEI. Here the CDR3 reads CASRSRDRAGNEQFF. Here the CDR3 DNA reads TGTGCCAGCAGGTCCCGGGACAGGGCCGGGAATGAGCAGTTCTTC.

The CDR3 loop reads CASSSTLAYEQYF. As DNA, the CDR3 is TGTGCCAGCAGCTCCACTCTTGCCTACGAGCAGTACTTC. The chain employs TRBV5-6 and TRBJ2-7; D gene ambiguous. Trimming cost V 3 bases and J 2 bases, with 9 bases left between them. Germline V CDR1 and CDR2: SGHDT, YYEEEE. The CDR3 has 13 amino acids.

The rearrangement joins TRBV7-9 to TRBJ1-3; 7 nucleotides agree with TRBD1. This CDR3 has 12 amino acids. Trimming at V came to 10 bases and at J to 4 bases, leaving 4 bases not matched to a gene. CDR1 SEHNR and CDR2 FQNEAQ come from the germline V gene (reference sequence). Written as DNA, the CDR3 is TGTGCCACCCTAGGGGGCGGAAACACCATATATTTT. Protein sequence: CATLGGGNTIYF.

To note about this clone: Sequence at one end of the junction differs from germline and may be a read error. V is TRBV7-9 and J is TRBJ1-1; the match to TRBD1 covers 7 bases. The CDR3 contains 13 residues. Germline CDR1 reads SEHNR; CDR2 reads FQNEAQ (reference sequence). The CDR3 DNA reads as TGTGCCAGCGGGGAACAGGGGAACGCTGAAGCTTTCTTT. Translated: CASGEQGNAEAFF.

The chain has TRBV24-1 and TRBJ2-1, with 10 bases matching TRBD1. The CDR3 loop spans 16 amino acids. Germline loops: CDR1 KGHDR, CDR2 SFDVKD. V lost 3 bases to trimming and J lost 7 bases; unmatched junction nucleotides: 8. The CDR3 coding sequence is TGTGCCACCAGTGATCCCAGACAGGGGGCTGGGAATGAGCAGTTCTTC. This gives the protein CATSDPRQGAGNEQFF.

The rearrangement joins TRBV24-1 to TRBJ2-3, with TRBD1 matching 8 bases. This CDR3 spans 16 amino acids. Looked up from germline, CDR1 is KGHDR and CDR2 is SFDVKD. Trimming cost V 3 bases and J 2 bases; bases outside gene matches: 6. Here the CDR3 reads CATSDTGQGITDTQYF. The CDR3 bases are TGTGCCACCAGTGATACCGGACAGGGAATCACAGATACGCAGTATTTT.

The genes are TRBV28 and TRBJ2-7; maybe TRBD1 (5 bases). Germline V gives CDR1 MDHEN, CDR2 SYDVKM. CDR3 length equals 13 residues. Trimming shortened V by 7 bases and J by 4 bases, and 14 bases separated the two germline ends. The DNA for the CDR3 is TGTGCCAGCATCAGTCAAGGGGATTACGAGCAGTACTTC. This codes for CASISQGDYEQYF.

The rearrangement uses TRBV7-3 and TRBJ2-2; no clear D gene. Between the trimmed V and J ends, which lost 6 bases and 1 base, there was a span of 6 bases. Germline lookup yields CDR1 SGHTA and CDR2 FQGTGA. The length of the CDR3 is 13 residues. The CDR3 DNA follows: TGTGCCAGCAGTCCCAAGAACACCGGGGAGCTGTTTTTT. Translating it yields CASSPKNTGELFF.

About this clone itself: Distinct nucleotide sequences in the sample also encode this CDR3. This chain links TRBV5-1 with TRBJ1-1; 11 bases align to TRBD1. V was clipped by 3 bases and J by 2 bases; unmatched bases: 3. The CDR3 contains 15 residues. Per the germline V gene, CDR1 is SGHRS and CDR2 is YFSETQ. The CDR3 loop reads CASSSRTGGNTEAFF. DNA of the CDR3: TGCGCCAGCAGCTCAAGGACAGGGGGCAACACTGAAGCTTTCTTT.

The J gene is TRBJ1-1, the V gene TRBV28; D perhaps matches TRBD1 (5 bases). Trimming removed 1 base at V and 4 bases at J, with 16 bases between. The CDR3 covers 16 residues. Germline V CDR1 and CDR2: MDHEN, SYDVKM. The CDR3 bases are TGTGCCAGCAGTTTATTTAGGACACCCGGGCCCACTGAAGCTTTCTTT. It is translated as CASSLFRTPGPTEAFF.

There are a few counts of this clone. V usage is TRBV15 and J usage is TRBJ1-2; 8 bases agree with TRBD1. Looked up from germline, CDR1 is LNHNV and CDR2 is YYDKDF (reference sequence). The CDR3 length is 14 residues. The junction had 9 bases not matched to a gene; V was cut back by 5 bases and J by 7 bases. This CDR3 reads CATSRGQGTGGYTF. CDR3 coding DNA: TGTGCCACCAGCCGAGGACAGGGAACGGGTGGCTACACCTTC.

The rearrangement uses TRBV28 and TRBJ1-1; D not certain. Looked up from germline, CDR1 is MDHEN and CDR2 is SYDVKM. The CDR3 loop spans 13 amino acids. Deletions cut 3 bases from V and 4 bases from J, with 9 bases between. The CDR3 bases are TGTGCCAGCAGTTTCGTCCAGTCCACTGAAGCTTTCTTT. Encoded protein: CASSFVQSTEAFF.

J is TRBJ2-1 and V is TRBV4-3; TRBD2 matches at 8 bases. There are 20 residues in the CDR3. V dropped 0 bases and J dropped 1; count of bases not matched to a gene: 14. Germline-derived CDR1 and CDR2 are LGHNA and YSLEER. CDR3 in amino acids: CASSQELLVWREVSYNEQFF. In DNA form, the CDR3 reads TGCGCCAGCAGCCAAGAATTATTGGTTTGGCGGGAGGTTTCCTACAATGAGCAGTTCTTC.

V gene TRBV7-9 combines with J gene TRBJ1-6; D uncertain. The V end lost 0 bases, the J end lost 10 bases, and 19 bases lay between the germline ends. CDR1 SEHNR and CDR2 FQNEAQ come from the germline V gene (reference sequence). There are 17 residues in the CDR3. The CDR3 loop reads CASSLARGIGSGSPLHF. The CDR3 DNA is TGTGCCAGCAGCTTAGCACGGGGAATTGGATCAGGATCACCCCTCCACTTT.

This clone was found once. The V gene is TRBV4-1, the J gene TRBJ1-4; 7 bases agree with TRBD1. With 6 bases clipped from V and 7 bases from J, the junction kept 11 bases outside the gene matches. The CDR3 runs 15 residues. From germline, CDR1 is MGHRA and CDR2 YSYEKL. The chain's CDR3 is CASRHYPGGTEKLFF. The DNA of the CDR3 is TGCGCCAGCAGACACTACCCAGGGGGAACTGAAAAACTGTTTTTT.

CDR3 protein: CATSDSGTRDSYEQYF. The DNA of the CDR3 is TGTGCCACCAGTGACTCCGGGACTCGAGACTCCTACGAGCAGTACTTC. The chain couples TRBV24-1 to TRBJ2-7, with D possibly TRBD2 on 6 matching bases. Trimming removed 4 bases from V and 0 bases from J, with 15 bases in between. The germline V gene has CDR1 KGHDR and CDR2 SFDVKD. This CDR3 spans 16 amino acids.

V is TRBV2 and J is TRBJ1-5, with a weak D call TRBD1 (6 bases). Trimming removed 8 bases from V and 5 bases from J, with 13 bases in between. Looked up from germline, CDR1 is SNHLY and CDR2 is FYNNEI. The CDR3 length is 13 residues. CDR3 amino acids: CASGTTRDQPQHF. The CDR3 DNA follows: TGTGCCAGCGGGACAACTCGTGATCAGCCCCAGCATTTT.

The chain is built from TRBV14 and TRBJ1-4; no clear D gene. CDR3 length: 14 residues. V dropped 1 base and J dropped 10 bases, with 13 bases sitting between them. CDR1 and CDR2 (germline): SGHDN, FVKESK. CDR3 nucleotide sequence: TGTGCCAGCAGCCAAGGGTTAGCTTTTGGAAAACTGTTTTTT. Translating gives CASSQGLAFGKLFF.

The chain recombines TRBV7-8 with TRBJ1-3; 7 bases are shared with TRBD1. The CDR3 spans 14 residues. Germline-derived CDR1 and CDR2 are SGHVS and FQNEAQ. J was trimmed by 1 base and V by 4 bases; bases with no gene match: 1. The CDR3 here is CASSYRGSGNTIYF. CDR3 nucleotides: TGTGCCAGCAGCTACAGGGGTTCTGGAAACACCATATATTTT.

The rearrangement joins TRBV5-1 to TRBJ2-1; D gene uncertain. CDR3 length equals 16 residues. Germline CDR1 is SGHRS and CDR2 is YFSETQ. Trimming removed 0 bases at V and 1 base at J, with 11 bases between. CDR3 in amino acids: CASSLASGISYNEQFF. The CDR3 DNA sequence: TGCGCCAGCAGCTTGGCCTCAGGTATTTCCTACAATGAGCAGTTCTTC.

The table lists this clone with a few counts. V is TRBV19 and J is TRBJ2-7; a weak D match, TRBD1 (6 bases). Germline V lookup: CDR1 LNHDA, CDR2 SQIVND (reference sequence). The CDR3 sequence is 12 residues long. The V end lost 3 bases, the J end lost 6 bases, and 9 bases lay between the germline ends. The CDR3 protein is CASSIGRGEQYF. The CDR3 nucleotides read TGTGCCAGTAGTATCGGCAGGGGCGAGCAGTACTTC. The full variable domain, completed using reference TRBV19 and TRBJ2-7, is DGGITQSPKYLFRKEGQNVTLSCEQNLNHDAMYWYRQDPGQGLRLIYYSQIVNDFQKGDIAEGYSVSREKKESFPLTVTSAQKNPTAFYLCASSIGRGEQYFGPGTRLTVT.

CDR3: CASSVGQSSGNTIYF. CDR3 DNA: TGCGCCAGCAGCGTGGGACAGTCCTCTGGAAACACCATATATTTT. The genes are TRBV5-1 and TRBJ1-3; TRBD1 agrees at 7 bases. The CDR3 is 15 residues long. Germline V gene data show CDR1 as SGHRS and CDR2 as YFSETQ. V lost 4 bases, J lost 0 bases, and 4 bases stayed unmatched.

The chain couples TRBV6-6 to TRBJ2-5, with D perhaps TRBD1 (6 bases). V was shortened by 4 bases and J by 5 bases, with 14 bases between the two germline ends. Germline CDR1 and CDR2: MNHNY and SVGAGI (reference sequence). There are 14 residues in the CDR3. CDR3 in amino acids: CASSLEQGRETQYF. The CDR3, as DNA: TGTGCCAGCAGTTTAGAACAGGGACGGGAGACCCAGTACTTC.

This clone occurred a few times. The chain uses TRBV9 and TRBJ2-3, with D hard to call. Germline-derived CDR1 and CDR2 are SGDLS and YYNGEE. The CDR3 covers 15 residues. The V gene lost 2 bases and the J gene lost 0 bases, with 10 bases spanning the gap. This chain's CDR3 is CASSVITRSTDTQYF. CDR3 nucleotides: TGTGCCAGCAGCGTGATCACCAGGAGCACAGATACGCAGTATTTT.

The chain recombines TRBV18 with TRBJ1-5, with TRBD1 as a possible D gene (5 bases). Germline CDR1 and CDR2: KGHSH and LQKENI. This CDR3 comprises 16 residues. V lost 0 bases to trimming and J lost 7 bases, with 16 bases between them. The CDR3 nucleotides read TGTGCCAGCTCACCACCTACTTCCGGGACTAGGCAGCCCCAGCATTTT. Its translation: CASSPPTSGTRQPQHF.

The CDR3 sequence: CASSYAGVGKLFF. CDR3 sequence (DNA): TGTGCCAGCAGTTACGCAGGGGTAGGCAAACTGTTTTTT. This chain connects TRBV6-5 to TRBJ1-4; weak D call: TRBD1 (6 bases). This CDR3 region has 13 residues. Between the trimmed V and J ends, which lost 2 bases and 11 bases, there was a span of 12 bases. Per germline, CDR1 MNHEY and CDR2 SVGAGI.

The CDR3 loop is CASSYGTSGRPETQYF. The CDR3, as DNA: TGTGCCAGCAGTTACGGAACTAGCGGGAGGCCGGAGACCCAGTACTTC. The V and J genes are TRBV6-5 and TRBJ2-5; 12 bases map to TRBD2. The CDR3 sequence is 16 residues long. The germline V gene has CDR1 MNHEY and CDR2 SVGAGI. V lost 2 bases and J lost 5; bases outside the gene matches: 6.

The V call is TRBV19, the J call TRBJ2-7, with 8 bases aligning to TRBD1. CDR1 is LNHDA and CDR2 is SQIVND in the germline V gene (reference sequence). The CDR3 totals 13 residues. The ends lost 3 bases at V and 2 bases at J; junction bases unmatched: 0. The CDR3 loop is CASSMGQAYEQYF. In DNA form, the CDR3 reads TGTGCCAGTAGTATGGGACAGGCCTACGAGCAGTACTTC.

The chain joins TRBV27 to TRBJ1-3; possible D gene TRBD1, 5 bases. Deletions cut 0 bases from V and 4 bases from J, with 10 bases between. The CDR3 runs 15 residues. Germline CDR1 and CDR2: MNHEY and SMNVEV (reference sequence). CDR3 amino acids: CASSLSSGKGNTIYF. The DNA for the CDR3 is TGTGCCAGCAGTTTATCGTCAGGGAAAGGAAACACCATATATTTT.